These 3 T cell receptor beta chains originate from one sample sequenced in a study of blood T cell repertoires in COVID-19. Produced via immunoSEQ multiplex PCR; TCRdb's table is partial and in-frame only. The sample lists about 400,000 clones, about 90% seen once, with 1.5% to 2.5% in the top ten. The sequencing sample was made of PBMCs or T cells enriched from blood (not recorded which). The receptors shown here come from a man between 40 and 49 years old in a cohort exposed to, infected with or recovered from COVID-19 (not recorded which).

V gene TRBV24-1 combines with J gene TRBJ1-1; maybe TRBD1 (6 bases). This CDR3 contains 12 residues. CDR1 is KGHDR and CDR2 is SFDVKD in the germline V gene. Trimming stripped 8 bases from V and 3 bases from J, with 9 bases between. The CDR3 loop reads CATMAGDTEAFF. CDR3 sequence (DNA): TGTGCCACCATGGCAGGGGACACTGAAGCTTTCTTT.

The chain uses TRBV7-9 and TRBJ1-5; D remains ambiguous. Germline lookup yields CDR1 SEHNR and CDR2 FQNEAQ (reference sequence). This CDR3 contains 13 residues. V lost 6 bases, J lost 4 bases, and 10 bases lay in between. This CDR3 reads CASRGSGNQPQHF. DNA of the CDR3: TGTGCCAGCAGAGGGAGCGGGAATCAGCCCCAGCATTTT.

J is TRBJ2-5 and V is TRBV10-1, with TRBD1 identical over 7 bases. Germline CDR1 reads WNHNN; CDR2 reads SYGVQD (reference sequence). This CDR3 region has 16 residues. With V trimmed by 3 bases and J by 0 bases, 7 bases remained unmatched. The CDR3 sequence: CASSEYGRGHQETQYF. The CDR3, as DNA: TGCGCCAGCAGTGAATATGGAAGGGGGCACCAAGAGACCCAGTACTTC.